Included here is one TCR beta chain sequence, with context. Its antigen is unidentified. This specimen belongs to a study of shared clonotypes between healthy human individuals. In the original processing: Filtering differed since immunoSEQ provided only junctions, with no quality scores. The table came from immunoSEQ multiplex PCR; TCRdb's copy has only in-frame clones and leaves some out. V, J and clone size derive from that table, while D and trimming were established from the DNA sequence. Among over 750,000 clones listed, around 96% were seen once. Germline CDR1 reads SGDLS; CDR2 reads YYNGEE. The V end was cut by 4 bases, the J end by 6 bases, with 13 bases between. The CDR3 totals 13 residues. Naivety among CD8 cells was defined by CD45RO negativity and positive CCR7 selection, thereby excluding terminally differentiated effector memory CD45RA+ cells. Each sample came from a Caucasian adult donor living in Nashville, Tennessee.

Study-level findings and limits: Relative to their counterparts shared across all four donors, non-shared clonotypes exhibited diminished generation probabilities.

The chain carries TRBV9 and TRBJ1-1; TRBD1 is a possible D gene (5 bases). The clonotype originates from a man younger than 45 in good health. The specimen sequenced was naive CD8+ T cells sorted from blood. The CDR3 is CASSPGGTPEAFF. Written as DNA, the CDR3 is TGTGCCAGCAGCCCTGGGGGGACCCCTGAAGCTTTCTTT.